These T cell receptor beta chains were read from a single sample in a study of T cells expressing NK-cell markers. TCRdb re-analyzed the 5' RACE reads; it lists each CDR3 protein once, without DNA. The sample shows 200,000 to 300,000 distinct CDR3 sequences, and approximately 0.39% sits with its ten largest clones. The sequenced material came from blood T cells: a sorted CD56 or NKG2C T cell subset, CD4+ or CD8+ T cells, or bulk PBMC T cells (not recorded which). The receptors were sampled from a young man in good health. CDR3s include the opening cysteine and the closing phenylalanine or tryptophan.

J gene	V gene	CDR3 protein
TRBJ2-3	TRBV6-1	CASSRRLAGDTDTQYF
TRBJ2-1	TRBV29-1	CSVEDVSSYNEQFF
TRBJ1-1	TRBV15	CATSQGARTEAFF
TRBJ1-1	TRBV19	CASSIRGDTEAFF
TRBJ2-3	TRBV4-1	CASHGLAGSTDTQYF
TRBJ2-2	TRBV6-6	CASSSLKAGTSGSGDTGELFF
TRBJ1-1	TRBV7-3	CASRGHMNTEAFF
TRBJ1-3	TRBV20-1	CSARDLRVSGNTIYF
TRBJ2-1	TRBV6-6	CASRLAGDRYNEQFF
TRBJ2-1	TRBV18	CASSLLGTADNEQFF
TRBJ2-1	TRBV12-3/TRBV12-4	CASSAQQASRFF
TRBJ2-1	TRBV12-3/TRBV12-4	CASSWRGGDEQFF
TRBJ2-7	TRBV20-1	CSAIPGTGAYEQYF
TRBJ2-5	TRBV29-1	CSVEVTKAYQETQYF
TRBJ2-5	TRBV29-1	CSVGPRTQETQYF
TRBJ2-5	TRBV10-2	CASSGLAGGSPQETQYF
TRBJ2-2	TRBV5-1	CASSLGGGQGQAGELFF
TRBJ1-1	TRBV20-1	CSARGTGVGNTEAFF
TRBJ1-1	TRBV7-9	CASSFGQGGSEAFF
TRBJ2-3	TRBV2	CASKFRDTTDTQYF
TRBJ2-2	TRBV18	CASSRTGRANTGELFF
TRBJ2-5	TRBV28	CASFTGGAALEQETQYF
TRBJ2-3	TRBV12-3/TRBV12-4	CASGARGASTDTQYF
TRBJ2-3	TRBV20-1	CSARHSRSTDTQYF
TRBJ2-5	TRBV20-1	CSARTSGRYFQYF
TRBJ2-3	TRBV23-1	CASSQWRQGDTDTQYF
TRBJ2-1	TRBV20-1	CSARGIGQREPPYNEQFF
TRBJ2-4	TRBV5-1	CASSLENSLQNIQYF
TRBJ2-5	TRBV2	CASTESWEGETQYF
TRBJ2-7	TRBV20-1	CSARPGTSGELGQYF
TRBJ2-2	TRBV29-1	CSARLAGGTGELFF
TRBJ2-5	TRBV7-2	CASSISTSGRPGETQYF
TRBJ2-7	TRBV20-1	CRGGKDYEQYF
TRBJ2-1	TRBV5-5	CASSPGGRNEQFF
TRBJ2-2	TRBV20-1	CSAESGRANTGELFF
TRBJ2-7	TRBV4-2	CASSQLTGSLPLEQYF
TRBJ2-1	TRBV9	CASSPRGLADANEQFF
TRBJ1-4	TRBV20-1	CSARDRAVGEKLFF
TRBJ1-2	TRBV12-3/TRBV12-4	CASSPRPGATNYGYTF
TRBJ2-7	TRBV6-2/TRBV6-3	CASSLDTGQSYEQYF
TRBJ1-5	TRBV20-1	CSLAGGRDQPQHF
TRBJ2-1	TRBV7-2	CASSSPGQGKVQFF